This T cell receptor (beta chain) was obtained from a study of T-cell memory formation after mild COVID-19. The study, taken as a whole, reports: Whereas later expanders leaned CD4+, clones contracting day 15 to 85 showed a balanced CD4/CD8 makeup.

Note on this clonotype: Its antigen is not identified.

TCRdb used MiXCR to reprocess the 5' RACE reads, holding one entry per CDR3 protein. The sample has 45,000 to 65,000 distinct CDR3 sequences; around a tenth are singletons. CDR3 size: 15 residues. Germline CDR1 and CDR2: SGHRS and YFSETQ. V shed 2 bases and J 4 bases; nucleotides not matched to a gene: 3. The receptor was isolated from a man aged 18 to 29 who had mild COVID-19 (a few samples of this study predate the infection). Cell type and time point are not known. The source material was PBMCs or a T cell subset sorted from them (not recorded which). The chain employs TRBV5-1 and TRBJ2-2; 9 positions match TRBD1. CDR3 in amino acids: CASSFTGGFTGELFF. Written as DNA, the CDR3 is TGCGCCAGCAGCTTTACAGGGGGCTTCACCGGGGAGCTGTTTTTT.